These 19 T cell receptor beta chains were all obtained from the same sample, sequenced in a study of technical replicates of blood from a handful of donors. Sequencing used immunoSEQ multiplex PCR; TCRdb keeps in-frame clones, though not all of them. Here the sample spans around 13,000 clones, 83% being singletons. The sequenced material came from PBMCs. These receptor sequences come from a human donor in good health.

This chain links TRBV7-9 with TRBJ2-7, with D possibly being TRBD2 (6 bases). CDR1 SEHNR and CDR2 FQNEAQ come from the germline V gene (reference sequence). Deletions cut 5 bases from V and 3 bases from J, with 17 bases between. This CDR3 has 15 amino acids. In DNA form, the CDR3 reads TGTGCCAGCAGCCTAGGCGGGGCGGGACTCTACGAGCAGTACTTC. Translation: CASSLGGAGLYEQYF.

This clone has only one observation. The CDR3 loop reads CASSIDGDNSGNTIYF. As DNA, the CDR3 is TGTGCCAGTAGTATAGATGGAGATAACTCTGGAAACACCATATATTTT. The chain employs TRBV19 and TRBJ1-3; the D is unclear. The V end lost 0 bases, the J end lost 0 bases, and 9 bases lay between the germline ends. The CDR3 contains 16 residues. Germline assignment: CDR1 LNHDA and CDR2 SQIVND (reference sequence).

In this sample, this clone turned up a few times. CDR3: CASSVQSSGNTIYF. CDR3 DNA sequence: TGTGCCAGTAGCGTACAGAGCTCTGGAAACACCATATATTTT. The chain joins TRBV19 to TRBJ1-3; D not certain. Germline V gene lookup returns CDR1 LNHDA and CDR2 SQIVND (reference sequence). The V end was cut by 6 bases, the J end by 0 bases, with 9 bases between. This CDR3 is 14 amino acids long. The full variable domain, in which reference TRBV19 and TRBJ1-3 provide the parts outside the CDR3, is DGGITQSPKYLFRKEGQNVTLSCEQNLNHDAMYWYRQDPGQGLRLIYYSQIVNDFQKGDIAEGYSVSREKKESFPLTVTSAQKNPTAFYLCASSVQSSGNTIYFGEGSWLTVV.

This clone was seen once. Compared with germline, one end of the junction differs, possibly owing to a read error. J is TRBJ1-1 and V is TRBV6-4; 8 positions match TRBD1. The CDR3 consists of 14 residues. The germline V gene encodes CDR1 MRHNA and CDR2 SNTAGT. The CDR3 reads CASRDSDRGTEAFF. The CDR3 nucleotides read TGTGCCAGCAGAGACTCCGACAGGGGCACTGAAGCTTTCTTT.

The chain is built from TRBV29-1 and TRBJ2-1; 8 bases are shared with TRBD1. The CDR3 covers 13 residues. Germline CDR1 and CDR2: SQVTM and ANQGSEA. The V segment lost 8 bases and the J segment 3 bases; nucleotides outside the gene matches: 6. CDR3 in DNA: TGCAGCACACCGGGACAGGACTACAATGAGCAGTTCTTC. Its protein product is CSTPGQDYNEQFF.

The rearrangement uses TRBV5-1 and TRBJ1-1; 8 nucleotides match TRBD1. Germline CDR1 reads SGHRS; CDR2 reads YFSETQ. Losses at the gene ends were 1 base for V and 2 bases for J; bases not matched to a gene: 4. The length of the CDR3 is 15 residues. The CDR3 DNA is TGCGCCAGCAGCTTGTGGCAGGGGGCAAACACTGAAGCTTTCTTT. Translating gives CASSLWQGANTEAFF.

The V and J genes are TRBV15 and TRBJ2-1; perhaps TRBD2 as D (5 bases). CDR3 size: 13 residues. From germline, CDR1 is LNHNV and CDR2 YYDKDF (reference sequence). Trimming took off 4 bases at V and 4 bases at J, with 8 bases between the two ends. The DNA for the CDR3 is TGTGCCACCAGCATCGCGGGTTACAATGAGCAGTTCTTC. Its translation is CATSIAGYNEQFF.

This clone appeared a single time. The chain has TRBV6-5 and TRBJ2-7, with TRBD2 matching over 9 bases. Looked up from germline, CDR1 is MNHEY and CDR2 is SVGAGI. V was pared by 0 bases and J by 3 bases, with 3 bases of the junction left unmatched. This CDR3 contains 15 residues. This chain's CDR3 is CASSYSISGGYEQYF. The CDR3 DNA follows: TGTGCCAGCAGTTACTCGATTAGCGGGGGCTACGAGCAGTACTTC.

The rearrangement links TRBV4-1 to TRBJ1-4; D gene unclear. Trimming removed 5 bases at V and 5 bases at J, with 12 bases between. Germline-derived CDR1 and CDR2 are MGHRA and YSYEKL. The CDR3 has 14 residues. The CDR3 DNA follows: TGCGCCAGCAGCTTCGGACTGGGAAATGAAAAACTGTTTTTT. It codes for CASSFGLGNEKLFF.

The chain links TRBV2 to TRBJ2-1; D is possibly TRBD2 (6 bases). Germline V gene data show CDR1 as SNHLY and CDR2 as FYNNEI. The CDR3 covers 14 residues. V lost 3 bases to trimming and J lost 2 bases, with 8 bases between them. CDR3 amino acids: CASSEASAYNEQFF. The CDR3 coding sequence is TGTGCCAGCAGTGAGGCTAGCGCCTACAATGAGCAGTTCTTC. The variable domain in full, completed from reference TRBV2 and TRBJ2-1, reads EPEVTQTPSHQVTQMGQEVILRCVPISNHLYFYWYRQILGQKVEFLVSFYNNEISEKSEIFDDQFSVERPDGSNFTLKIRSTKLEDSAMYFCASSEASAYNEQFFGPGTRLTVL.

The table lists this clone with a count of one. The chain has TRBV29-1 and TRBJ2-7; 7 bases are shared with TRBD1. The CDR3 runs 13 residues. Trimming at V came to 4 bases and at J to 5 bases, leaving 8 bases not matched to a gene. Germline V gene sequence: CDR1 SQVTM, CDR2 ANQGSEA. In DNA, the CDR3 is TGCAGCGTTGTAAAGGGGGCACGAGACGAGCAGTACTTC. Encoded protein: CSVVKGARDEQYF.

This sequence joins TRBV7-2 and TRBJ2-1, with 8 bases that match TRBD2. Germline lookup yields CDR1 SGHTA and CDR2 FQGNSA. The CDR3 has 15 residues. J gave up 4 bases and V 5 bases, and 7 bases lay outside the gene matches. CDR3 in amino acids: CASSQLAGTYNEQFF. Here the CDR3 DNA reads TGTGCCAGCAGCCAGTTAGCGGGAACTTACAATGAGCAGTTCTTC.

The chain has TRBV29-1 and TRBJ2-7; 11 bases match TRBD1. V lost 7 bases, J lost 6 bases, and 8 bases stayed unmatched. The CDR3 runs 13 residues. CDR1 and CDR2 (germline): SQVTM, ANQGSEA. This CDR3 reads CSGGTGTGGEQYF. The CDR3 DNA follows: TGCAGCGGTGGGACCGGGACAGGGGGCGAGCAGTACTTC.

The chain links TRBV7-6 to TRBJ2-7; 11 bases match TRBD2. CDR3 length: 16 residues. CDR1 SGHVS and CDR2 FNYEAQ come from the germline V gene. After removal of 5 bases from V and 6 bases from J, the junction contained 12 bases not matched to a gene. The CDR3: CASSPGTSGPVVEQYF. The CDR3 DNA is TGTGCCAGCAGCCCCGGGACTAGCGGACCTGTCGTCGAGCAGTACTTC.

J is TRBJ1-4 and V is TRBV6-1; 7 bases agree with TRBD1. The ends lost 4 bases at V and 8 bases at J; junction bases unmatched: 13. CDR3 size: 16 residues. Germline CDR1 and CDR2: MNHNS and SASEGT. This CDR3 reads CASSAPRDSLREKLFF. In nucleotides, the CDR3 is TGTGCCAGCAGTGCACCTAGGGACAGCCTGCGGGAAAAACTGTTTTTT.

The rearrangement joins TRBV10-1 to TRBJ2-7, with D possibly being TRBD1 (5 bases). V was clipped by 3 bases and J by 0 bases, with 9 bases between them. This CDR3 is built from 14 residues. Germline loops: CDR1 WNHNN, CDR2 SYGVQD (reference sequence). The CDR3 loop reads CASSDHRSSYEQYF. For the CDR3, the DNA is TGCGCCAGCAGTGATCACAGGAGCTCCTACGAGCAGTACTTC.

The chain is built from TRBV28 and TRBJ2-3; weak D call: TRBD2 (5 bases). V dropped 6 bases and J dropped 4 bases, with 14 bases sitting between them. There are 14 residues in the CDR3. Per germline, CDR1 MDHEN and CDR2 SYDVKM. The CDR3: CASSSEGTPDTQYF. Here the CDR3 DNA reads TGTGCCAGCAGCTCCGAGGGCACTCCAGATACGCAGTATTTT.

This clone was found once. The rearrangement joins TRBV7-2 to TRBJ2-2; TRBD2 matches at 7 bases. The germline gives CDR1 SGHTA, CDR2 FQGNSA. Losses at the gene ends were 5 bases for V and 1 base for J; bases not matched to a gene: 4. CDR3 size: 15 residues. The DNA of the CDR3 is TGTGCCAGCAGCGTGAGCGGGGTGAACACCGGGGAGCTGTTTTTT. Residues: CASSVSGVNTGELFF. Supplemented by reference TRBV7-2 and TRBJ2-2, the full variable domain reads GAGVSQSPSNKVTEKGKDVELRCDPISGHTALYWYRQSLGQGLEFLIYFQGNSAPDKSGLPSDRFSAERTGGSVSTLTIQRTQQEDSAVYLCASSVSGVNTGELFFGEGSRLTVL.

The genes are TRBV4-2 and TRBJ2-7; 7 positions match TRBD2. This CDR3 has 19 amino acids. V lost 0 bases, J lost 0 bases, and 14 bases stayed unmatched. Germline V gives CDR1 LGHNA, CDR2 YNFKEQ. Here the CDR3 reads CASSQEFWEGGIYSYEQYF. The CDR3 nucleotides read TGTGCCAGCAGCCAAGAATTTTGGGAGGGCGGTATTTACTCCTACGAGCAGTACTTC.